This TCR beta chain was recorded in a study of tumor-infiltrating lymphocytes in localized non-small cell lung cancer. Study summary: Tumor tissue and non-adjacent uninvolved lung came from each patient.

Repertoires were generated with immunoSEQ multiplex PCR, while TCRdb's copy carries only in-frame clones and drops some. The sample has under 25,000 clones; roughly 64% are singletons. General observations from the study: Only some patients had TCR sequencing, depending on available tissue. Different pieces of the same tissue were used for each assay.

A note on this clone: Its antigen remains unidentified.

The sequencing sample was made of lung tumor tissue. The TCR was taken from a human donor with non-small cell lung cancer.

CDR3 sequence reads: CASSPERTGGFDTQYF. CDR3 nucleotides: TGCGCCAGCAGCCCGGAAAGGACAGGGGGGTTTGATACGCAGTATTTT. The chain couples TRBV4-1 to TRBJ2-3, with 10 bases fitting TRBD1. The CDR3 is 16 residues long. The ends lost 4 bases at V and 6 bases at J; junction bases unmatched: 10. Germline V gene lookup returns CDR1 MGHRA and CDR2 YSYEKL.